Given below is one TCR beta chain in context. The antigen remains undetermined. The entry originates in a study of cytomegalovirus exposure and HLA in healthy donors. Study-wide results and limits: A few of the chains that were CMV-associated were confirmed in vitro to be specific for CMV antigens. The listing of 150 to 200 TCR beta chains classed them as cytomegalovirus-associated. Rarity held for most TCR sequences, but there were some public TCRs that occurred in many donors.

Primers included in the PCR were 60 Vbeta and 13 Jbeta primers. Measured with immunoSEQ multiplex PCR; TCRdb has only the in-frame clones, and not every one. Altogether under 200,000 clones are present, approximately 81% being singletons, with the ten largest covering about 2.5%. The ends lost 0 bases at V and 0 bases at J; junction bases unmatched: 5. CDR1 and CDR2 from the germline V gene are SGHNT and YYREEE (reference sequence). The CDR3 spans 19 residues. The rearrangement links TRBV5-4 to TRBJ2-3, with 15 bases identical to TRBD2. Source material: PBMCs. This sequence originates from a man aged 25 to 40 in good health and CMV-seropositive. This chain's CDR3 is CASSLVRTSGRGSTDTQYF. CDR3 sequence (DNA): TGTGCCAGCAGCTTGGTTAGGACTAGCGGGAGGGGAAGCACAGATACGCAGTATTTT. Based on the CDR3 plus reference TRBV5-4 and TRBJ2-3, the full variable domain is ETGVTQSPTHLIKTRGQQVTLRCSSQSGHNTVSWYQQALGQGPQFIFQYYREEENGRGNFPPRFSGLQFPNYSSELNVNALELDDSALYLCASSLVRTSGRGSTDTQYFGPGTRLTVL.